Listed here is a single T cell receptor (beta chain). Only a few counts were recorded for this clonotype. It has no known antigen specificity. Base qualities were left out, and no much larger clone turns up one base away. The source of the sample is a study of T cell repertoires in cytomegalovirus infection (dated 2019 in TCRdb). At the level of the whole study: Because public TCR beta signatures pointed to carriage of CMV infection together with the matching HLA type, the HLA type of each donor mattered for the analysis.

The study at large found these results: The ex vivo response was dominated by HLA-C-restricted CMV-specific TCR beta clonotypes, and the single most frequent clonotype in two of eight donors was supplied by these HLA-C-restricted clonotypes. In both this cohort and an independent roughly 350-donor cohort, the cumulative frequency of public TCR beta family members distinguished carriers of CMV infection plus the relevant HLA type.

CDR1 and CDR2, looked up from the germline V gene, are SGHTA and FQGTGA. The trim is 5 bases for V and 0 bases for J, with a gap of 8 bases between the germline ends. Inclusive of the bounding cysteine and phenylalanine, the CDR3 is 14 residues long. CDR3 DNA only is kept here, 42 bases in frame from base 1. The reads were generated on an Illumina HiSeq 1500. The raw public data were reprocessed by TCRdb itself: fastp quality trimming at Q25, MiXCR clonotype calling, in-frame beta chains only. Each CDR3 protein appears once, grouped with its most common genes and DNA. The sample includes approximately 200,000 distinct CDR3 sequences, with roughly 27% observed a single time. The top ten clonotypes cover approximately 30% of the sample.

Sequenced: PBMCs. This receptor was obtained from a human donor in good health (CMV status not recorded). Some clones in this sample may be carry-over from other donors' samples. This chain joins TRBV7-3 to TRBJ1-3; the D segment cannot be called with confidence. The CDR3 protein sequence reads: CASSPDNSGNTIYF. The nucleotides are TGTGCCAGCAGCCCCGACAACTCTGGAAACACCATATATTTT.